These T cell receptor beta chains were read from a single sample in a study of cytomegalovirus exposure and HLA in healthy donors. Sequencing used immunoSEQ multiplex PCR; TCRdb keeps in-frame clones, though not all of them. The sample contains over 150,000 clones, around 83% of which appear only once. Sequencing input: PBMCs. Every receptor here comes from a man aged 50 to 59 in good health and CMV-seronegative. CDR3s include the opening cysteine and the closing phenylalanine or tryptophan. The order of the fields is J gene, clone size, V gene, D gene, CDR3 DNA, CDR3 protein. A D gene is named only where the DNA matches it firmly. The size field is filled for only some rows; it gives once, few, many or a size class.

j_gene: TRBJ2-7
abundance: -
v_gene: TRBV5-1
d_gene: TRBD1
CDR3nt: TGCGCCAGCAGCTTGGGGGGGGTAGACAGGGGAGTGCAGTACTTC
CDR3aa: CASSLGGVDRGVQYF

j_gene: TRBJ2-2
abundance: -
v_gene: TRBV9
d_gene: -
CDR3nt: TGTGCCAGCAGCGTCCTCCATGGTACTAGGGTCGGGGAGCTGTTTTTT
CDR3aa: CASSVLHGTRVGELFF

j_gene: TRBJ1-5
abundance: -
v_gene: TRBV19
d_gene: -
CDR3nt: TGTGCCAGTAACTCCGGATGGGGAGATCAGCCCCAGCATTTT
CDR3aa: CASNSGWGDQPQHF

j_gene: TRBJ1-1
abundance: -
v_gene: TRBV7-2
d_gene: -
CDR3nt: TGTGCCAGCAGCTTACAGGCGAACACTGAAGCTTTCTTT
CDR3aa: CASSLQANTEAFF

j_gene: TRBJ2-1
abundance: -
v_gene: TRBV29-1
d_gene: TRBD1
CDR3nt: TGCAGCGTTGTCTACTCCGACAGGGGGCGGCATGAGCAGTTCTTC
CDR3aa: CSVVYSDRGRHEQFF

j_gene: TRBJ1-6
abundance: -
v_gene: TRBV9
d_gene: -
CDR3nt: TGTGCCAGCAGCGTAGCTGGACAGCGGAATTCACCCCTCCACTTT
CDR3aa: CASSVAGQRNSPLHF

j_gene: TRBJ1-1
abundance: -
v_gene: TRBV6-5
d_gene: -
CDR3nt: TGTGCCAGCAGTTACGGGCGGGCTTTGAACACTGAAGCTTTCTTT
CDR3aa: CASSYGRALNTEAFF

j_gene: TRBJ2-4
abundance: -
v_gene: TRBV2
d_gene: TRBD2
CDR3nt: TGTGCCAGCACGGGGGGAGCGGACATTCAGTACTTC
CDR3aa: CASTGGADIQYF

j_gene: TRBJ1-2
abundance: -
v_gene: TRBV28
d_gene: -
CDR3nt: TGTGCCAGCAGGACTCCAGCTAACTATGGCTACACCTTC
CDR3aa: CASRTPANYGYTF

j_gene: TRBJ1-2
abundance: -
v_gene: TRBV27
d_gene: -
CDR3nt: TGTGCCAGCAGTTGGCGGGAGGGGAACTATGGCTACACCTTC
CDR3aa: CASSWREGNYGYTF

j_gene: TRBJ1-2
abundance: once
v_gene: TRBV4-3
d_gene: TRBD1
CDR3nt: TGCGCCAGCAGCTATCGACAGGGGGCACATGGCTACACCTTC
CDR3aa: CASSYRQGAHGYTF

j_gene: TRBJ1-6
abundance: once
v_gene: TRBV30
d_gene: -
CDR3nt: TGTGCCTGGAAAGGGGCTAGCTCCTATAATTCACCCCTCCACTTT
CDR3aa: CAWKGASSYNSPLHF

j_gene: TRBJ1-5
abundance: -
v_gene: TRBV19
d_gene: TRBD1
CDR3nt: TGTGCCAGTAGACTGGACAGGGCGTACAATCAGCCCCAGCATTTT
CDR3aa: CASRLDRAYNQPQHF

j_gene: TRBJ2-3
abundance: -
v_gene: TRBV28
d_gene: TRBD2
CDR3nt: TGTGCTACGGCGGGAGGGACAGATACGCAGTATTTT
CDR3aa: CATAGGTDTQYF

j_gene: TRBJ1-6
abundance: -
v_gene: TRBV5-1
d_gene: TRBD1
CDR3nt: TGCGCCAGCGGACGGGACAGGGCGGGATCACCCCTCCACTTT
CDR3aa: CASGRDRAGSPLHF

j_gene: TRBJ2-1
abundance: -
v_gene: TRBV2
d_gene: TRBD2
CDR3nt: TGTGCCAGCAGTGTGGGACTACCTTCCTACAATGAGCAGTTCTTC
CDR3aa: CASSVGLPSYNEQFF

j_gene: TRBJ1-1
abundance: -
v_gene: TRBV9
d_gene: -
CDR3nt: TGTGCCAGCAGCCTTGTAGCCCAGAACACTGAAGCTTTCTTT
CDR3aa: CASSLVAQNTEAFF

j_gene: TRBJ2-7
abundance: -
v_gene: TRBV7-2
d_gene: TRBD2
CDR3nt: TGTGCCAGCAGCTTAAGCCTCTTTAGCGGGACCGGTTACGAGCAGTACTTC
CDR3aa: CASSLSLFSGTGYEQYF

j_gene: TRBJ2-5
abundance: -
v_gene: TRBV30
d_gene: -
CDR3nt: TGTGCCTGGAGTGTACGAGGAGGCCTACAAGAGACCCAGTACTTC
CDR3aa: CAWSVRGGLQETQYF

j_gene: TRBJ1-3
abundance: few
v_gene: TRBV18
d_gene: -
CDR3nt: TGTGCCAGCTCACCCAGGGTGCTTTCTGGAAACACCATATATTTT
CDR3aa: CASSPRVLSGNTIYF